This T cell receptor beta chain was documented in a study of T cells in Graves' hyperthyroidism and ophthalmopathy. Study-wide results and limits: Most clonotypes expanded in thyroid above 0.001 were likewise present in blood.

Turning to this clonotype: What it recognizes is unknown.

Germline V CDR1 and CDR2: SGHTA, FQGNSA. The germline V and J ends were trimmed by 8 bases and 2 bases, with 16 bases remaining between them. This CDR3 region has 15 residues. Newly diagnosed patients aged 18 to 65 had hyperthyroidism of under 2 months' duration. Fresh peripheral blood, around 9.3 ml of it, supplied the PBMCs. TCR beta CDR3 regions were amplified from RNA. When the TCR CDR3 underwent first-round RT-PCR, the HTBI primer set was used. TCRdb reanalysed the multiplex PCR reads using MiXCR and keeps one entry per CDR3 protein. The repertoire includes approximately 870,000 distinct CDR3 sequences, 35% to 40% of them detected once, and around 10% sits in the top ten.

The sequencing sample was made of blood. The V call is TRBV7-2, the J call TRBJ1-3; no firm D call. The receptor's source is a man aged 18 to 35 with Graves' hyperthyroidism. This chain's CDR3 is CASSPQTTTGNTIYF. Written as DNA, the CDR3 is TGTGCCAGCTCACCACAGACGACAACTGGAAACACCATATATTTT.